This T cell receptor (beta chain) was profiled in a study of blood T cells in healthy people across ages. CDR1 is DFQATT and CDR2 is SNEGSKA in the germline V gene (reference sequence). V was cut by 3 bases and J by 1 base, with 11 bases left in between. CDR3 length: 14 residues. Then a second PCR, running roughly 7 to 12 cycles, was carried out with a sample-barcoded 5' primer and a J-beta primer mix. TCRdb independently ran MiXCR on the 5' RACE reads; one entry per CDR3 protein. The table shows approximately 800,000 distinct CDR3 sequences, with 35% to 60% occurring only once. Sequencing was performed on blood. This receptor was obtained from an elderly man in good health. The V call is TRBV20-1, the J call TRBJ2-3; D remains ambiguous. The DNA for the CDR3 is TGCAGTGCTAGGCCCGCGAGCGGCACAGATACGCAGTATTTT. Its protein is CSARPASGTDTQYF.